This T cell receptor (beta chain) was recorded in a study of blood T cell repertoires in COVID-19. CDR1 is SGDLS and CDR2 is YYNGEE in the germline V gene. The CDR3 is 15 amino acids. The V segment lost 4 bases and the J segment 1 base; nucleotides outside the gene matches: 6. This clone has just one count. The method was immunoSEQ multiplex PCR; TCRdb's version includes in-frame clones alone and lacks a portion of them. This table has about 140,000 clones, roughly nine tenths appearing once. V and J are TRBV9 and TRBJ1-2, with TRBD1 matching over 8 bases. This receptor was obtained from a human donor in a cohort sampled during active COVID-19. The sample taken for sequencing was peripheral blood. CDR3 bases: TGTGCCAGCAGCCCGGGACAGGAGCTTAACTATGGCTACACCTTC. Its protein product is CASSPGQELNYGYTF.